Below are 28 T cell receptor beta chains sequenced from a single sample in a study of control samples from healthy donors and cancer patients. Sequencing used immunoSEQ multiplex PCR; TCRdb keeps in-frame clones, though not all of them. The data hold about 86,000 clones, with roughly 89% observed a single time. Specimen: PBMCs. These receptors were taken from a woman aged 45-65 years with colorectal cancer.

The chain is built from TRBV13 and TRBJ2-1; D might be TRBD1 or TRBD2, each matching 6 bases. V lost 3 bases to trimming and J lost 6 bases, with 15 bases between them. This CDR3 comprises 15 residues. The germline CDR1 and CDR2 sequences are PRHDT and FYEKMQ (reference sequence). CDR3 DNA: TGTGCCAGCAGCTTGGGGGGCCCCCCTACCAATGAGCAGTTCTTC. It specifies CASSLGGPPTNEQFF. Drawing the rest from reference TRBV13 and TRBJ2-1, the complete variable domain is AAGVIQSPRHLIKEKRETATLKCYPIPRHDTVYWYQQGPGQDPQFLISFYEKMQSDKGSIPDRFSAQQFSDYHSELNMSSLELGDSALYFCASSLGGPPTNEQFFGPGTRLTVL.

This rearrangement joins TRBV28 to TRBJ1-2, with unresolved D. CDR3 length: 12 amino acids. The germline gives CDR1 MDHEN, CDR2 SYDVKM. Trimming pared 4 bases from V and 1 base from J, leaving 4 bases between. CDR3 amino acids: CASSSLNYGYTF. Written as DNA, the CDR3 is TGTGCCAGCAGTTCCCTTAACTATGGCTACACCTTC.

V usage is TRBV7-2 and J usage is TRBJ1-6, with unresolved D. Germline CDR1 SGHTA, CDR2 FQGNSA. The V gene lost 5 bases and the J gene lost 4 bases, with 12 bases spanning the gap. The CDR3 totals 15 residues. The CDR3 nucleotides are TGTGCCAGCAGCAGATCAGGACTTTATAATTCACCCCTCCACTTT. This gives the protein CASSRSGLYNSPLHF.

The CDR3 coding sequence is TGTGCCAGCAGGTCGGTGTTCGGCGGCTACACCTTC. It encodes CASRSVFGGYTF. V gene TRBV6-4 combines with J gene TRBJ1-2; D is uncertain. The V and J ends lost 6 bases and 8 bases respectively, with 13 bases between them. The germline CDR1 and CDR2 sequences are MRHNA and SNTAGT. This CDR3 comprises 12 residues.

J is TRBJ1-4 and V is TRBV27, with D maybe TRBD1 (6 bases). The V gene's germline CDR1 is MNHEY and CDR2 SMNVEV (reference sequence). This CDR3 spans 15 amino acids. The ends were cut back, 5 bases at V and 7 bases at J, with 17 bases in the middle. In DNA, the CDR3 is TGTGCCAGCAGTCCGCTCCGGGGGGCAGGTGAAAAACTGTTTTTT. Its protein is CASSPLRGAGEKLFF. Based on the CDR3 plus reference TRBV27 and TRBJ1-4, the full variable domain is EAQVTQNPRYLITVTGKKLTVTCSQNMNHEYMSWYRQDPGLGLRQIYYSMNVEVTDKGDVPEGYKVSRKEKRNFPLILESPSPNQTSLYFCASSPLRGAGEKLFFGSGTQLSVL.

V gene TRBV18 combines with J gene TRBJ1-5, with 9 bases identical to TRBD1. The CDR3 is 15 amino acids. V dropped 8 bases and J dropped 4; count of bases not matched to a gene: 9. The V gene's germline CDR1 is KGHSH and CDR2 LQKENI. The CDR3 DNA follows: TGTGCCAGCCACCCGGGACAGGGAATTAATCAGCCCCAGCATTTT. Protein: CASHPGQGINQPQHF.

The chain links TRBV5-1 to TRBJ2-5, with TRBD2 matching over 15 bases. Germline lookup yields CDR1 SGHRS and CDR2 YFSETQ. Unmatched junction bases numbered 5, after V lost 3 bases and J lost 5 bases. The CDR3 covers 16 residues. This CDR3 reads CASSSGLAGGFETQYF. CDR3 sequence (DNA): TGCGCCAGCAGCTCGGGACTAGCGGGGGGTTTCGAGACCCAGTACTTC.

This clone occurred once. Distinct nucleotide sequences in the sample also encode this CDR3. This chain joins TRBV6-4 and TRBJ2-2; a possible D gene is TRBD1 (6 bases). The CDR3 runs 14 residues. Trimming left V 3 bases short and J 4 bases short, with 9 bases between. Per the germline V gene, CDR1 is MRHNA and CDR2 is SNTAGT. CDR3 nucleotides: TGTGCCAGCAGTGAAGTAGGGGGCACCGGGGAGCTGTTTTTT. It encodes CASSEVGGTGELFF.

This chain links TRBV4-1 with TRBJ1-5; D is unclear. Germline lookup yields CDR1 MGHRA and CDR2 YSYEKL. The CDR3 is 15 amino acids. V was cut by 1 base and J by 3 bases, with 10 bases left in between. The DNA of the CDR3 is TGCGCCAGCAGCCAAGCGTACCAGCCCAATCAGCCCCAGCATTTT. Its protein is CASSQAYQPNQPQHF.

This clone has just one count. The genes are TRBV6-2 or TRBV6-3 and TRBJ2-4, with D possibly matching TRBD2 (7 bases). Germline CDR1 reads MNHEY; CDR2 reads SVGEGT. The CDR3 consists of 18 residues. V lost 2 bases and J 3 bases, leaving 20 bases between the germline ends. The chain's CDR3 is CASSYGLGDTSVKNIQYF. CDR3 sequence (DNA): TGTGCCAGCAGTTACGGATTGGGGGACACTAGCGTCAAAAACATTCAGTACTTC.

This rearrangement joins TRBV29-1 to TRBJ2-1; D unresolved. This CDR3 comprises 11 residues. V gave up 3 bases and J gave up 4 bases, with 4 bases separating them. Germline CDR1 and CDR2: SQVTM and ANQGSEA. The CDR3 region has the DNA TGCAGCGTTGAGGATTACAATGAGCAGTTCTTC. Amino acid sequence: CSVEDYNEQFF.

This clone was detected once. The sample has other DNA sequences that encode this CDR3 too. The chain recombines TRBV25-1 with TRBJ1-3; D is perhaps TRBD1 (5 bases). Germline V gene sequence: CDR1 MGHDK, CDR2 SYGVNS. There are 15 residues in the CDR3. V was shortened by 1 base and J by 4 bases, with 11 bases between the two germline ends. In nucleotides, the CDR3 is TGTGCCAGCAGTGAATTTGGGGGACGAGGAAACACCATATATTTT. It yields the protein CASSEFGGRGNTIYF.

Written as DNA, the CDR3 is TGTGCCAGCAGCCAAGGTGTATTGGGACAGGGTACCACCGGGGAGCTGTTTTTT. This sequence encodes CASSQGVLGQGTTGELFF. This rearrangement joins TRBV3-1 (or the pseudogene TRBV3-2) to TRBJ2-2; TRBD1 agrees at 9 bases. Germline CDR1 is LGHDT and CDR2 is YNNKEL (reference sequence). With V trimmed by 1 base and J by 4 bases, 10 bases remained unmatched. This CDR3 region has 18 residues.

This clone showed up just a few times. V and J are TRBV14 and TRBJ2-7, with a weak D call TRBD1 (5 bases). From germline, CDR1 is SGHDN and CDR2 FVKESK. The CDR3 consists of 13 residues. V lost 1 base and J lost 6, with 10 bases in between. The DNA for the CDR3 is TGTGCCAGCAGCCAAGTGTCAGGGATCGAGCAGTACGTC. Translation gives CASSQVSGIEQYV.

On this clone itself: Other DNA sequences within the sample encode an identical CDR3. CDR3 DNA sequence: TGTGCCACCAGTGATTTGGGACAGTCCTATGGCTACACCTTC. Its translation is CATSDLGQSYGYTF. The gene calls are TRBV24-1 and TRBJ1-2; D possibly corresponds to TRBD1 (6 bases). The V gene's germline CDR1 is KGHDR and CDR2 SFDVKD. Trimming removed 0 bases at V and 4 bases at J, with 8 bases between. This CDR3 comprises 14 residues.

This chain joins TRBV24-1 and TRBJ2-2, with D perhaps TRBD1 (6 bases). The V and J ends lost 5 bases and 4 bases respectively, with 16 bases between them. Germline assignment: CDR1 KGHDR and CDR2 SFDVKD. This CDR3 has 16 residues. The chain's CDR3 is CATSGITGSGTGELFF. CDR3 DNA sequence: TGTGCCACCAGTGGTATTACAGGGTCGGGCACCGGGGAGCTGTTTTTT.

The J gene is TRBJ2-5, the V gene TRBV28, with no clear D. This CDR3 comprises 11 residues. V gave up 3 bases and J gave up 4 bases, with 3 bases separating them. CDR1 MDHEN and CDR2 SYDVKM come from the germline V gene. The DNA of the CDR3 is TGTGCCAGCAGTTTTCGAGAGACCCAGTACTTC. This codes for CASSFRETQYF.

The V call is TRBV6-5, the J call TRBJ2-5; TRBD1 or TRBD2 may be the D gene (5 bases each). The CDR3 is made up of 14 amino acids. CDR1 is MNHEY and CDR2 is SVGAGI in the germline V gene. Trimming took 6 bases from V and 5 from J, leaving 16 bases between them. The CDR3 loop reads CASRTGTSVETQYF. As DNA, the CDR3 is TGTGCCAGCAGAACCGGGACCTCGGTTGAGACCCAGTACTTC.

The rearrangement links TRBV7-2 to TRBJ2-4, with a tentative D call TRBD1 (6 bases). Between the trimmed V and J ends, which lost 4 bases and 2 bases, there was a span of 12 bases. Germline V CDR1 and CDR2: SGHTA, FQGNSA. The CDR3 spans 15 residues. The CDR3 sequence: CASSSYRAPKNIQYF. CDR3 sequence (DNA): TGTGCCAGCAGCTCCTACAGGGCCCCCAAAAACATTCAGTACTTC.

The rearrangement uses TRBV19 and TRBJ1-5; perhaps TRBD1 as D (6 bases). CDR3 length: 19 residues. V was cut by 7 bases and J by 0 bases, with 25 bases left in between. Germline CDR1 and CDR2: LNHDA and SQIVND (reference sequence). Here the CDR3 reads CASTPGAARRSNSNQPQHF. CDR3 in DNA: TGTGCCAGTACCCCAGGGGCCGCACGAAGATCTAATAGCAATCAGCCCCAGCATTTT.

This clone appeared once. CDR3 sequence (DNA): TGCGCCAGCAGCCCCGACAGTGCGAACACCGGGGAGCTGTTTTTT. Translation gives CASSPDSANTGELFF. The genes are TRBV4-1 and TRBJ2-2; D is possibly TRBD1 (5 bases). Trimming took 4 bases from V and 0 from J, leaving 9 bases between them. CDR3 size: 15 residues. Germline loops: CDR1 MGHRA, CDR2 YSYEKL.

The gene calls are TRBV10-3 and TRBJ2-3; D perhaps matches TRBD2 (6 bases). CDR3 size: 13 residues. V was clipped by 6 bases and J by 7 bases, with 14 bases between them. CDR1 is ENHRY and CDR2 is SYGVKD in the germline V gene. Here the CDR3 reads CAIRAAGGNTQYF. DNA of the CDR3: TGTGCCATCAGGGCCGCCGGGGGAAATACGCAGTATTTT.

This chain connects TRBV28 to TRBJ1-2, with D perhaps TRBD1 (5 bases). The CDR3 contains 16 residues. From germline, CDR1 is MDHEN and CDR2 SYDVKM. The ends were cut back, 5 bases at V and 1 base at J, with 17 bases in the middle. The chain's CDR3 is CASSTRPAGLNYGYTF. Here the CDR3 DNA reads TGTGCCAGCAGTACCCGCCCCGCAGGGCTTAACTATGGCTACACCTTC.

The chain is built from TRBV6-5 and TRBJ2-4; 10 positions match TRBD2. This CDR3 has 15 residues. CDR1 is MNHEY and CDR2 is SVGAGI in the germline V gene. Trimming removed 7 bases from V and 1 base from J; junction bases left unmatched: 4. CDR3 sequence reads: CASTKRGGAKNIQYF. DNA for the CDR3: TGTGCCAGCACGAAGCGGGGGGGCGCCAAAAACATTCAGTACTTC.

The V and J genes are TRBV7-9 and TRBJ1-2; D might be TRBD1 (6 bases). V shed 0 bases and J shed 7 bases, with 12 bases lying between them. CDR1 and CDR2 (germline): SEHNR, FQNEAQ (reference sequence). There are 14 residues in the CDR3. DNA for the CDR3: TGTGCCAGCAGCTTAGCTAGGGGGGAATCTGGCTACACCTTC. It yields the protein CASSLARGESGYTF.

The chain employs TRBV24-1 and TRBJ2-2; D is perhaps TRBD1 or TRBD2 (6 bases each). Germline V gives CDR1 KGHDR, CDR2 SFDVKD. Deletions cut 4 bases from V and 3 bases from J, with 14 bases between. CDR3 length: 16 amino acids. The CDR3 coding sequence is TGTGCCACCAGTGACCCCATGAGGGGGGACACCGGGGAGCTGTTTTTT. Translation gives CATSDPMRGDTGELFF.

This clone was recorded only once. This chain uses TRBV19 with TRBJ2-1, with 8 bases aligning to TRBD1. CDR3 length equals 14 residues. CDR1 LNHDA and CDR2 SQIVND come from the germline V gene (reference sequence). V lost 9 bases to trimming and J lost 3 bases; unmatched junction nucleotides: 7. CDR3 in amino acids: CARTGTGNYNEQFF. CDR3 sequence (DNA): TGTGCCAGGACCGGGACAGGAAACTACAATGAGCAGTTCTTC. The entire variable domain, with the rest obtained from reference TRBV19 and TRBJ2-1, is as follows: DGGITQSPKYLFRKEGQNVTLSCEQNLNHDAMYWYRQDPGQGLRLIYYSQIVNDFQKGDIAEGYSVSREKKESFPLTVTSAQKNPTAFYLCARTGTGNYNEQFFGPGTRLTVL.

This chain uses TRBV18 with TRBJ1-3, with TRBD1 as a possible D gene (5 bases). The V end was cut by 6 bases, the J end by 5 bases, with 14 bases between. The V gene's germline CDR1 is KGHSH and CDR2 LQKENI. The CDR3 is 14 amino acids. In DNA form, the CDR3 reads TGTGCCAGCTCTCGGGACCAATCCAGAAACACCATATATTTT. It yields the protein CASSRDQSRNTIYF. Full variable domain (rest looked up from reference TRBV18 and TRBJ1-3): NAGVMQNPRHLVRRRGQEARLRCSPMKGHSHVYWYRQLPEEGLKFMVYLQKENIIDESGMPKERFSAEFPKEGPSILRIQQVVRGDSAAYFCASSRDQSRNTIYFGEGSWLTVV.